The 2 T cell receptor beta chains presented below share a single source sample, sequenced in a study of neoadjuvant anti-PD-1 for oral cavity cancer. The data were produced by immunoSEQ multiplex PCR, yet TCRdb's version contains in-frame clones alone and is incomplete. This table has approximately 14,000 clones, roughly three quarters appearing once. Material: PBMCs, obtained before nivolumab (anti-PD-1) treatment. The source of these receptors is a person between 40 and 85 years old with oral cavity squamous cell carcinoma.

CDR3 in amino acids: CATNRGSNTEAFF. CDR3 nucleotides: TGTGCCACCAACAGGGGCTCGAACACTGAAGCTTTCTTT. The J gene is TRBJ1-1, the V gene TRBV10-3; 7 bases match TRBD1. The V gene end was trimmed by 10 bases and the J gene end by 1 base; junction bases not matched to a gene: 6. The CDR3 covers 13 residues. The germline V gene encodes CDR1 ENHRY and CDR2 SYGVKD.

The rearrangement uses TRBV28 and TRBJ1-2, with a tentative D call TRBD1 (6 bases). V dropped 4 bases and J dropped 6 bases, with 21 bases sitting between them. Germline V lookup: CDR1 MDHEN, CDR2 SYDVKM. This CDR3 comprises 16 residues. CDR3 sequence (DNA): TGTGCCAGCAGTTCCCCCTGGGGGGGGGCAATGAATGGCTACACCTTC. Translating it yields CASSSPWGGAMNGYTF.